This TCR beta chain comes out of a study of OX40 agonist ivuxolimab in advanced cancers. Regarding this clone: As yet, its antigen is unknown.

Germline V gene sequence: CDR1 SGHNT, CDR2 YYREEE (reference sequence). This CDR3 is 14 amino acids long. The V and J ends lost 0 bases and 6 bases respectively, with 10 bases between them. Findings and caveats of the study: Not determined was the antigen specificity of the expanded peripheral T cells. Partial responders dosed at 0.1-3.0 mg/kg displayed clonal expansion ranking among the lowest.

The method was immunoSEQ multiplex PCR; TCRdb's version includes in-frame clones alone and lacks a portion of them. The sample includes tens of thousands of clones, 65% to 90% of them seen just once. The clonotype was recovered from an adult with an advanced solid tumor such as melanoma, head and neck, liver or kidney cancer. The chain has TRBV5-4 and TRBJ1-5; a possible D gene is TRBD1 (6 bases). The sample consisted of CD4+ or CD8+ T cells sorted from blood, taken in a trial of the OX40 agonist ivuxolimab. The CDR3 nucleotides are TGTGCCAGCAGCTTGGCAGGGGCGAGTCAGCCCCAGCATTTT. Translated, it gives CASSLAGASQPQHF.